Included here is one TCR beta chain sequence, with context. The data stem from a study of blood T cell repertoires in COVID-19. Study processing details: Estimated nucleated cell counts came from reference gene primer amplification. Profiled with immunoSEQ multiplex PCR; TCRdb holds only in-frame clones, not every one. The DNA was the basis for D and trimming; V, J and clone size are from that table. The table lists more than 200,000 clones, about nine tenths of them singletons. Trimming cost V 4 bases and J 4 bases, with 10 bases left between them. CDR1 and CDR2 from the germline V gene are SGHVS and FQNEAQ. The CDR3 is made up of 13 amino acids.

The V call is TRBV7-8, the J call TRBJ1-1, with a possible D match to TRBD1 (5 bases). The sequenced sample was peripheral blood. The sequence was obtained from a young woman with COVID-19, enrolled during active disease. CDR3 residues: CASSYGGVTEAFF. The CDR3 nucleotides are TGTGCCAGCAGCTACGGGGGGGTCACTGAAGCTTTCTTT. The variable domain in full, with the rest retrieved from reference TRBV7-8 and TRBJ1-1, is GAGVSQSPRYKVAKRGQDVALRCDPISGHVSLFWYQQALGQGPEFLTYFQNEAQLDKSGLPSDRFFAERPEGSVSTLKIQRTQQEDSAVYLCASSYGGVTEAFFGQGTRLTVV.